Presented here are 5 T cell receptor beta chains from one specimen sequenced in a study of T cells in Graves' hyperthyroidism and ophthalmopathy. Template material for amplifying TCR beta CDR3 regions consisted of RNA transcripts. Carried out on the TCR CDR3, a first-round RT-PCR used the HTBI primer set. TCRdb re-derived calls from the multiplex PCR reads in MiXCR, one entry per CDR3 protein. The table shows about 420,000 distinct CDR3 sequences, with approximately 15% occurring only once. Sequencing was performed on blood. These receptors were obtained from a woman aged 18-29 years with Graves' hyperthyroidism.

This clonotype was seen many times. The chain carries TRBV18 and TRBJ2-3; the D is unclear. The CDR3 loop spans 14 amino acids. The germline V and J ends were trimmed by 4 bases and 0 bases, with 8 bases remaining between them. Germline V lookup: CDR1 KGHSH, CDR2 LQKENI. CDR3 nucleotide sequence: TGTGCCAGCTCACGAACAGAGAGCACAGATACGCAGTATTTT. Its translation is CASSRTESTDTQYF.

J is TRBJ2-5 and V is TRBV24-1; 8 bases map to TRBD2. The CDR3 runs 15 residues. V lost 4 bases and J lost 5; bases outside the gene matches: 8. The V gene's germline CDR1 is KGHDR and CDR2 SFDVKD. The CDR3 DNA sequence: TGTGCCACCAGTGACCGCCGGGGCGGGGGGGAGACCCAGTACTTC. Residues: CATSDRRGGGETQYF.

This clonotype has just a few counts. J is TRBJ1-3 and V is TRBV5-1; no reliable D call. In germline, CDR1 is SGHRS, CDR2 YFSETQ. This CDR3 region has 14 residues. V lost 4 bases to trimming and J lost 4 bases, with 12 bases between them. The CDR3 protein is CASSVNTPGNTIYF. In DNA, the CDR3 is TGCGCCAGCAGCGTAAACACGCCCGGAAACACCATATATTTT. Full variable domain (rest looked up from reference TRBV5-1 and TRBJ1-3): KAGVTQTPRYLIKTRGQQVTLSCSPISGHRSVSWYQQTPGQGLQFLFEYFSETQRNKGNFPGRFSGRQFSNSRSEMNVSTLELGDSALYLCASSVNTPGNTIYFGEGSWLTVV.

The J gene is TRBJ2-2, the V gene TRBV29-1; D possibly corresponds to TRBD1 (6 bases). Trimming removed 7 bases at V and 0 bases at J, with 12 bases between. Germline CDR1 is SQVTM and CDR2 is ANQGSEA. The CDR3 runs to 14 residues. CDR3 nucleotides: TGCAGCGCCCTCCAGGGGACGAACACCGGGGAGCTGTTTTTT. Protein sequence: CSALQGTNTGELFF.

The V and J genes are TRBV4-1 and TRBJ2-1; TRBD2 aligns across 13 bases. V trimming: 0 bases; J trimming: 5 bases; junction bases outside the gene matches: 7. In germline, CDR1 is MGHRA, CDR2 YSYEKL. CDR3 size: 18 residues. CDR3 sequence: CASSQDGTSGARDNEQFF. CDR3 DNA sequence: TGCGCCAGCAGCCAAGATGGGACTAGCGGGGCCCGAGACAATGAGCAGTTCTTC.